This T cell receptor beta chain is drawn from a study of OX40 agonist ivuxolimab in advanced cancers. Study background: Patients treated during dose escalation were battling hepatocellular carcinoma, melanoma, renal cell or head and neck cancer. Partial responses, seen in three patients, involved one hepatocellular carcinoma and two cutaneous melanomas. Study results and limitations: At doses 0.1 to 3.0 mg/kg, CD4+ and CD8+ clones expanded.

With respect to this clone: Its specificity is not known.

Germline V gene lookup returns CDR1 SNHLY and CDR2 FYNNEI. The CDR3 totals 13 residues. V lost 2 bases and J lost 5, with 9 bases in between. Sequenced by immunoSEQ multiplex PCR; TCRdb stores in-frame clones only, minus some. The sample lists roughly 12,000 clones; approximately 92% were seen once. This sequence originates from an adult with an advanced solid tumor such as melanoma, head and neck, liver or kidney cancer. The chain employs TRBV2 and TRBJ2-5; D ambiguous. The specimen comprised CD4+ or CD8+ T cells sorted from blood, sampled in a trial of the OX40 agonist ivuxolimab. The CDR3 nucleotides are TGTGCCAGCAGTGAACCTGGGGTGGAGACCCAGTACTTC. Translating it yields CASSEPGVETQYF.